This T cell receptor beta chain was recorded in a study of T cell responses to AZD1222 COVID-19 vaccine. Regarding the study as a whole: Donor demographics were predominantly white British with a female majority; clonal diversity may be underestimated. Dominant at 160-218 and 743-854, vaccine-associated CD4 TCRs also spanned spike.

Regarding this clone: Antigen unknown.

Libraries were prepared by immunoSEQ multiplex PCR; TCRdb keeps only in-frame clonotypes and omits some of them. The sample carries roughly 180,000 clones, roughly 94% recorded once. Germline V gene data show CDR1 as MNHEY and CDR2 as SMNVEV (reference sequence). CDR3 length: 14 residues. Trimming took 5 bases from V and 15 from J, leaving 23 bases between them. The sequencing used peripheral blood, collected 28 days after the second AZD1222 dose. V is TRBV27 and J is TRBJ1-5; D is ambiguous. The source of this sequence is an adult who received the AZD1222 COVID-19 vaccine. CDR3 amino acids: CASSAGRQPHQRHF. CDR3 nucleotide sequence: TGTGCCAGCAGTGCGGGTCGGCAGCCCCATCAGAGGCATTTT.